Each of the 11 T cell receptor beta chains below was sequenced from the same sample in a study of blood T cell repertoires in COVID-19. Sequenced by immunoSEQ multiplex PCR; TCRdb stores in-frame clones only, minus some. The table lists fewer than 250,000 clones, around 86% of them singletons. Sequencing was carried out using peripheral blood. These receptors were collected from a man aged 60 to 75 with acute or convalescent COVID-19.

The genes are TRBV28 and TRBJ2-5; 12 bases match TRBD1. The CDR3 spans 18 residues. Germline V gives CDR1 MDHEN, CDR2 SYDVKM. With V trimmed by 7 bases and J by 5 bases, 17 bases remained unmatched. CDR3 nucleotides: TGTGCCAGCACGCGGGGGACAGGGGGCGCCCCAGGGACGGAGACCCAGTACTTC. It specifies CASTRGTGGAPGTETQYF.

The count of this clone is one. V usage is TRBV5-1 and J usage is TRBJ1-1; D is perhaps TRBD1 (6 bases). Trimming shortened V by 0 bases and J by 4 bases, and 7 bases separated the two germline ends. This CDR3 has 13 residues. The germline V gene encodes CDR1 SGHRS and CDR2 YFSETQ. The CDR3 bases are TGCGCCAGCAGCTTGGGCAGGGGCACTGAAGCTTTCTTT. Translation: CASSLGRGTEAFF.

Only one count was recorded for this clone. This rearrangement joins TRBV29-1 to TRBJ2-2; a possible D gene is TRBD2 (7 bases). Germline CDR1 SQVTM, CDR2 ANQGSEA. V was shortened by 1 base and J by 5 bases, with 14 bases between the two germline ends. There are 15 residues in the CDR3. DNA for the CDR3: TGCAGCGTTGAAGTTGGTGGGAGGGGGACCGGGGAGCTGTTTTTT. Its protein is CSVEVGGRGTGELFF.

The V gene is TRBV6-5, the J gene TRBJ1-5; 10 bases map to TRBD1. Germline loops: CDR1 MNHEY, CDR2 SVGAGI. V lost 5 bases, J lost 3 bases, and 4 bases stayed unmatched. The CDR3 sequence is 15 residues long. The CDR3 reads CASSRGQGLNQPQHF. In nucleotides, the CDR3 is TGTGCCAGCAGTCGGGGACAGGGGCTCAATCAGCCCCAGCATTTT.

V and J are TRBV14 and TRBJ2-6, with a tentative D call TRBD2 (5 bases). Per germline, CDR1 SGHDN and CDR2 FVKESK. V was clipped by 4 bases and J by 0 bases, with 13 bases between them. The CDR3 spans 17 residues. The CDR3 sequence is CASSPRGGSSGANVLTF. CDR3 nucleotides: TGTGCCAGCAGCCCCCGGGGTGGGAGCTCTGGGGCCAACGTCCTGACTTTC. The variable domain in full, completed from reference TRBV14 and TRBJ2-6, reads EAGVTQFPSHSVIEKGQTVTLRCDPISGHDNLYWYRRVMGKEIKFLLHFVKESKQDESGMPNNRFLAERTGGTYSTLKVQPAELEDSGVYFCASSPRGGSSGANVLTFGAGSRLTVL.

This chain links TRBV9 with TRBJ1-1, with 7 bases lining up with TRBD1. The CDR3 covers 16 residues. Germline-derived CDR1 and CDR2 are SGDLS and YYNGEE. The ends lost 1 base at V and 0 bases at J; junction bases unmatched: 6. In nucleotides, the CDR3 is TGTGCCAGCAGCGTAAAGGACAGGCCCATGAACACTGAAGCTTTCTTT. Amino acids: CASSVKDRPMNTEAFF.

On this clone: The same CDR3 can be traced to other DNA sequences in this sample. CDR3 residues: CASSLGQGNSPLHF. The CDR3 nucleotides read TGCGCCAGCAGCTTGGGACAGGGGAATTCACCCCTCCACTTT. V is TRBV5-1 and J is TRBJ1-6, with 8 bases aligning to TRBD1. V trimming: 0 bases; J trimming: 7 bases; junction bases outside the gene matches: 0. Germline assignment: CDR1 SGHRS and CDR2 YFSETQ. CDR3 length equals 14 residues. The full variable domain, in which reference TRBV5-1 and TRBJ1-6 provide the parts outside the CDR3, is KAGVTQTPRYLIKTRGQQVTLSCSPISGHRSVSWYQQTPGQGLQFLFEYFSETQRNKGNFPGRFSGRQFSNSRSEMNVSTLELGDSALYLCASSLGQGNSPLHFGNGTRLTVT.

The CDR3 protein is CASSQLAASGGNTDTQYF. The CDR3 region has the DNA TGCGCCAGCAGCCAACTGGCCGCTAGCGGGGGAAATACAGATACGCAGTATTTT. The chain has TRBV4-1 and TRBJ2-3, with TRBD2 matching over 10 bases. The CDR3 totals 18 residues. The trim removed 2 bases at V and 3 bases at J, leaving 11 bases unmatched. Germline CDR1 MGHRA, CDR2 YSYEKL.

As to this clone: Other DNA sequences of this sample code for an identical CDR3. The chain employs TRBV25-1 and TRBJ1-2; D gene uncertain. This CDR3 comprises 14 residues. Trimming took off 1 base at V and 1 base at J, with 7 bases between the two ends. CDR1 is MGHDK and CDR2 is SYGVNS in the germline V gene. The CDR3 reads CASSESGDNYGYTF. DNA for the CDR3: TGTGCCAGCAGTGAATCCGGGGATAACTATGGCTACACCTTC.

The chain couples TRBV30 to TRBJ2-1, with 16 nucleotides matching TRBD2. This CDR3 is built from 16 residues. Germline V lookup: CDR1 GTSNPN, CDR2 SVGIG (reference sequence). V trimming: 7 bases; J trimming: 13 bases; junction bases outside the gene matches: 16. The CDR3 nucleotides read TGTGCCTCTAACTCCGGGACTAGCGGGGGGGCGTCGAGCCAGTTCTTC. It codes for CASNSGTSGGASSQFF. The variable domain in full, with the rest retrieved from reference TRBV30 and TRBJ2-1, is SQTIHQWPATLVQPVGSPLSLECTVEGTSNPNLYWYRQAAGRGLQLLFYSVGIGQISSEVPQNLSASRPQDRQFILSSKKLLLSDSGFYLCASNSGTSGGASSQFFGPGTRLTVL.

The gene calls are TRBV5-1 and TRBJ2-5; 10 bases align to TRBD1. Germline V gives CDR1 SGHRS, CDR2 YFSETQ. The length of the CDR3 is 15 residues. Germline trimming cut 3 bases from V and 5 bases from J; bases unmatched to any gene: 7. CDR3 sequence reads: CASSSPGTGVETQYF. Written as DNA, the CDR3 is TGCGCCAGCAGCTCGCCCGGGACAGGGGTGGAGACCCAGTACTTC.